This T cell receptor (beta chain) was sequenced for a study of cytomegalovirus exposure and HLA in healthy donors. Whole-study context: Among several hundred genotyped donors, 65% to 90% fell in the Caucasian-associated ancestry cluster. Study-level results: According to the study, 160 or so TCR beta chains were cytomegalovirus-associated.

Germline V gene data show CDR1 as MNHEY and CDR2 as SVGAGI. The CDR3 has 12 amino acids. V lost 0 bases, J lost 7 bases, and 7 bases lay in between. 13 Jbeta primers and 60 Vbeta primers were used for the PCR. Per the original data handling: There were about 80 million unique TCR beta chains by a later count, and approximately 10 million of them were shared. Sequencing was performed with immunoSEQ multiplex PCR; in TCRdb, only in-frame clones are kept and a portion is missing. That table gives V, J and clone size, and the DNA gave D and trimming. This table has 100,000 to 150,000 clones, around three quarters appearing once. This clone has a handful of counts. Antigen: not known.

This chain links TRBV6-5 with TRBJ2-7; TRBD1 is a possible D gene (5 bases). Sequenced: PBMCs. This clonotype originated in a human donor in good health. The CDR3 loop reads CASSYSRGEQYF. The DNA for the CDR3 is TGTGCCAGCAGTTACTCTAGGGGTGAGCAGTACTTC.